Following are 24 T cell receptor beta chains from one sample sequenced in a study of blood T cell repertoires in COVID-19. The repertoire was sequenced with immunoSEQ multiplex PCR; TCRdb's copy has only in-frame clones and lacks some. In the table there are 33,000 or so clones, around 90% of which are singletons. Material: peripheral blood. The receptors were gathered from a man in his 70s with active or convalescent COVID-19.

The chain has TRBV28 and TRBJ2-5, with 8 bases matching TRBD2. The CDR3 loop spans 13 amino acids. The V gene end was trimmed by 6 bases and the J gene end by 5 bases; junction bases not matched to a gene: 5. Germline values: CDR1 MDHEN, CDR2 SYDVKM. The DNA of the CDR3 is TGTGCCAGCAGATATAGCGGGACGGAGACCCAGTACTTC. This encodes CASRYSGTETQYF.

The sample holds one count of this clone. The chain has TRBV9 and TRBJ2-3; perhaps TRBD2 as D (6 bases). V was cut by 0 bases and J by 1 base, with 12 bases left in between. The CDR3 is made up of 16 amino acids. Germline V gene sequence: CDR1 SGDLS, CDR2 YYNGEE. CDR3 nucleotides: TGTGCCAGCAGCGTAGCGGGACTTAGCCGCACAGATACGCAGTATTTT. Protein: CASSVAGLSRTDTQYF.

This clone was seen a handful of times. The chain carries TRBV12-3 or TRBV12-4 and TRBJ1-2; D might be TRBD1 (6 bases). CDR3 size: 12 residues. V was pared by 1 base and J by 8 bases, with 8 bases between. In nucleotides, the CDR3 is TGTGCCAGCAGTTTAGAGGGGGTCGGCTACACCTTC. Protein product: CASSLEGVGYTF.

The genes are TRBV5-1 and TRBJ1-2; 8 nucleotides match TRBD1. From germline, CDR1 is SGHRS and CDR2 YFSETQ. The CDR3 is made up of 13 amino acids. After removal of 0 bases from V and 8 bases from J, the junction contained 3 bases not matched to a gene. The CDR3 DNA reads TGCGCCAGCAGCTTGGTGACAGGGGACGGCTACACCTTC. This encodes CASSLVTGDGYTF.

The chain uses TRBV6-6 and TRBJ1-5; maybe TRBD1 (6 bases). The CDR3 is 13 residues long. In germline, CDR1 is MNHNY, CDR2 SVGAGI (reference sequence). V was shortened by 5 bases and J by 4 bases, with 9 bases between the two germline ends. The CDR3: CASSPGTNQPQHF. In nucleotides, the CDR3 is TGTGCCAGCAGTCCCGGGACAAATCAGCCCCAGCATTTT.

The rearrangement uses TRBV6-5 and TRBJ1-5; 9 bases are shared with TRBD1. Per germline, CDR1 MNHEY and CDR2 SVGAGI. The junction had 4 bases not matched to a gene; V was cut back by 4 bases and J by 6 bases. The CDR3 covers 14 residues. Here the CDR3 reads CASSWTGVGQPQHF. Here the CDR3 DNA reads TGTGCCAGCAGTTGGACAGGGGTAGGTCAGCCCCAGCATTTT.

V usage is TRBV5-1 and J usage is TRBJ2-3; 9 bases match TRBD2. CDR3 length equals 15 residues. Germline V CDR1 and CDR2: SGHRS, YFSETQ. Trimming removed 5 bases from V and 3 bases from J; junction bases left unmatched: 7. CDR3: CASRPPGLATDTQYF. CDR3 coding DNA: TGCGCCAGCAGACCGCCGGGACTAGCAACAGATACGCAGTATTTT.

In its sample, this clone was seen once. The V and J genes are TRBV7-2 and TRBJ2-1; D gene ambiguous. Germline-derived CDR1 and CDR2 are SGHTA and FQGNSA. This CDR3 comprises 15 residues. V lost 1 base and J lost 0, with 7 bases in between. CDR3 bases: TGTGCCAGCAGCTTAGTTCTTAACTCCTACAATGAGCAGTTCTTC. Translating gives CASSLVLNSYNEQFF.

The J gene is TRBJ2-7, the V gene TRBV2; TRBD2 matches at 7 bases. Germline-derived CDR1 and CDR2 are SNHLY and FYNNEI. The V and J ends lost 7 bases and 1 base, in that order; junction bases with no gene match: 7. This CDR3 is built from 14 residues. The CDR3, as DNA: TGTGCCAGCATGCCTTCGGGGGGATCCTACGAGCAGTACTTC. It translates to CASMPSGGSYEQYF.

The V and J genes are TRBV19 and TRBJ2-1; 9 bases line up with TRBD2. CDR1 and CDR2 (germline): LNHDA, SQIVND (reference sequence). This CDR3 has 14 amino acids. After removal of 7 bases from V and 7 bases from J, the junction contained 8 bases not matched to a gene. The CDR3 spells CASKRLAAENEQFF. CDR3 DNA: TGTGCCAGTAAGCGACTAGCGGCCGAAAATGAGCAGTTCTTC.

This chain joins TRBV28 and TRBJ2-7; 9 nucleotides agree with TRBD1. Germline lookup yields CDR1 MDHEN and CDR2 SYDVKM. This CDR3 has 16 amino acids. V shed 6 bases, J shed 0 bases, and the junction held 9 bases outside the gene matches. CDR3 nucleotides: TGTGCCAGCAGCCCCGGGACAGGGCGTCACTCCTACGAGCAGTACTTC. It codes for CASSPGTGRHSYEQYF.

This CDR3 is CASSLDGDRFNEQFF. CDR3 coding DNA: TGCGCCAGCAGCTTGGATGGGGACAGGTTCAATGAGCAGTTCTTC. The chain carries TRBV5-1 and TRBJ2-1, with 8 positions matching TRBD1. Losses at the gene ends were 0 bases for V and 6 bases for J; bases not matched to a gene: 5. The CDR3 runs to 15 residues. Germline CDR1 reads SGHRS; CDR2 reads YFSETQ.

The J gene is TRBJ2-3, the V gene TRBV6-2 or TRBV6-3; 10 nucleotides match TRBD1. The germline V gene encodes CDR1 MNHEY and CDR2 SVGEGT. This CDR3 has 18 amino acids. The V gene end was trimmed by 5 bases and the J gene end by 2 bases; junction bases not matched to a gene: 13. The CDR3 nucleotides are TGTGCCAGCAGTCCCCGGCCGGGACAGGGGTCCTTCACAGATACGCAGTATTTT. Its protein is CASSPRPGQGSFTDTQYF.

This chain connects TRBV6-2 or TRBV6-3 to TRBJ2-1, with 11 bases fitting TRBD2. Trimming removed 5 bases from V and 4 bases from J; junction bases left unmatched: 1. CDR1 is MNHEY, CDR2 SVGEGT, per germline. CDR3 length equals 14 residues. The CDR3 DNA follows: TGTGCCAGCAGTGGACTAGCGGGTTACAATGAGCAGTTCTTC. Its translation is CASSGLAGYNEQFF.

The chain joins TRBV9 to TRBJ1-1; D is possibly TRBD1 (6 bases). This CDR3 is built from 14 residues. V lost 4 bases to trimming and J lost 3 bases, with 13 bases between them. Per germline, CDR1 SGDLS and CDR2 YYNGEE. As DNA, the CDR3 is TGTGCCAGCAGCCCCACAGGGCAGGACACTGAAGCTTTCTTT. It encodes CASSPTGQDTEAFF.

V is TRBV18 and J is TRBJ2-3; 8 bases fit TRBD2. Germline V lookup: CDR1 KGHSH, CDR2 LQKENI. The CDR3 covers 14 residues. Trimming removed 3 bases from V and 12 bases from J; junction bases left unmatched: 11. CDR3 in DNA: TGTGCCAGCTCACCTACCGGACTAGCCCTGGGACAGTATTTT. Translated: CASSPTGLALGQYF.

V and J are TRBV6-2 or TRBV6-3 and TRBJ1-1; D not resolved. The CDR3 spans 12 residues. From germline, CDR1 is MNHEY and CDR2 SVGEGT. V lost 0 bases and J lost 7, with 6 bases in between. CDR3 in DNA: TGTGCCAGCAGTTACTCGCAACATGAAGCTTTCTTT. Its translation: CASSYSQHEAFF.

The chain combines TRBV5-4 with TRBJ1-1; D uncertain. The germline CDR1 and CDR2 sequences are SGHNT and YYREEE (reference sequence). The CDR3 consists of 14 residues. Trimming cost V 3 bases and J 1 base, with 10 bases left between them. This chain's CDR3 is CASSSQSTNTEAFF. The CDR3 coding sequence is TGTGCCAGCAGCTCCCAGTCCACGAACACTGAAGCTTTCTTT. The complete variable domain, with remaining parts taken from reference TRBV5-4 and TRBJ1-1, reads ETGVTQSPTHLIKTRGQQVTLRCSSQSGHNTVSWYQQALGQGPQFIFQYYREEENGRGNFPPRFSGLQFPNYSSELNVNALELDDSALYLCASSSQSTNTEAFFGQGTRLTVV.

To note about this clone: An end of the junction does not agree with germline; a read error may underlie this. The genes are TRBV7-7 and TRBJ2-7, with 7 bases lining up with TRBD1. This CDR3 has 16 amino acids. Germline V gene sequence: CDR1 SSHAT, CDR2 FNYEAQ (reference sequence). The CDR3 sequence: CASSSDRAEITYEQYF. CDR3 bases: TGTGCTAGCAGCAGTGACAGGGCCGAAATTACCTACGAGCAGTACTTC. Drawing the rest from reference TRBV7-7 and TRBJ2-7, the complete variable domain is GAGVSQSPRYKVTKRGQDVTLRCDPISSHATLYWYQQALGQGPEFLTYFNYEAQPDKSGLPSDRFSAERPEGSISTLTIQRTEQRDSAMYRCASSSDRAEITYEQYFGPGTRLTVT.

The chain links TRBV18 to TRBJ2-4; 9 bases match TRBD1. Germline V gene lookup returns CDR1 KGHSH and CDR2 LQKENI. The CDR3 consists of 12 residues. V was pared by 9 bases and J by 6 bases, with 3 bases of the junction left unmatched. CDR3 amino acids: CASSTGGNIQYF. The CDR3 DNA reads TGTGCCAGTTCGACAGGGGGAAACATTCAGTACTTC.

The V and J genes are TRBV2 and TRBJ2-7; a weak D match, TRBD1 (5 bases). CDR3 size: 13 residues. CDR1 SNHLY and CDR2 FYNNEI come from the germline V gene. The germline V and J ends were trimmed by 6 bases and 0 bases, with 9 bases remaining between them. The CDR3 protein is CASRDDSSYEQYF. The CDR3 nucleotides read TGTGCCAGCAGGGACGACAGCTCCTACGAGCAGTACTTC.

The chain uses TRBV18 and TRBJ2-7; no definite D call. The CDR3 consists of 13 residues. Trimming cost V 3 bases and J 1 base, with 7 bases left between them. Germline loops: CDR1 KGHSH, CDR2 LQKENI. CDR3 protein: CASSPAKSYEQYF. The CDR3 nucleotides are TGTGCCAGCTCACCGGCCAAGTCCTACGAGCAGTACTTC.

The chain employs TRBV11-2 and TRBJ1-2; D may be TRBD1 (6 bases). CDR3 length: 15 amino acids. V was shortened by 4 bases and J by 3 bases, with 15 bases between the two germline ends. Looked up from germline, CDR1 is SGHAT and CDR2 is FQNNGV. The CDR3, as DNA: TGTGCCAGCAGCTACCCCAGGGGAGGGTACTATGGCTACACCTTC. It encodes CASSYPRGGYYGYTF.

This clone has more than one count but fewer than ten. V usage is TRBV4-1 and J usage is TRBJ1-6; D is uncertain. From germline, CDR1 is MGHRA and CDR2 YSYEKL. The CDR3 has 17 residues. Trimming shortened V by 2 bases and J by 0 bases, and 11 bases separated the two germline ends. The CDR3 nucleotides are TGCGCCAGCAGCCAATGGGTCGGGAGCTCCTATAATTCACCCCTCCACTTT. This sequence encodes CASSQWVGSSYNSPLHF.